This TCR beta chain was retrieved from a study of blood T cell repertoires in COVID-19. Assay used: immunoSEQ multiplex PCR; TCRdb lists only in-frame clones, some missing. In the table there are 300,000 to 350,000 clones, 80% to 90% of which are singletons. The CDR3 loop spans 13 amino acids. The chain uses TRBV21-1 and TRBJ1-5; no check of the table's D call, TRBD1, against the DNA was made. TRBV21-1 is a listed pseudogene. The source of this sequence is a woman under 30 who had recovered from COVID-19. The sequencing input was PBMCs or T cells enriched from blood (not recorded which). As DNA, the CDR3 is TGTGCCAGCAGCCCCAGGGGGGCGCAGCCCCAGCATTTT. Protein sequence: CASSPRGAQPQHF.